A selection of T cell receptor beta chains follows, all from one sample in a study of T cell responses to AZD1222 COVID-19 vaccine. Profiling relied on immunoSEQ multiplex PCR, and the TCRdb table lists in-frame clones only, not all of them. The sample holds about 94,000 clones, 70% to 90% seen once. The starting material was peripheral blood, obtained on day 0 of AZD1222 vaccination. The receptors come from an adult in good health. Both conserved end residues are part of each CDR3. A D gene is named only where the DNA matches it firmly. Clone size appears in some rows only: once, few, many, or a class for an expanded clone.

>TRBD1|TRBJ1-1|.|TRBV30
TGTGCCTGGAGCTTCCTCGGGACAGGGAGTGAAGCTTTCTTT
CAWSFLGTGSEAFF
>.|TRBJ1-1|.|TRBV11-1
TGTGCCAGCGGTCTATACGCGAACACTGAAGCTTTCTTT
CASGLYANTEAFF
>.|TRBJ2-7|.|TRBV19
TGTGCCAGTAGCCTGACGCGGAACTACGAGCAGTACTTC
CASSLTRNYEQYF
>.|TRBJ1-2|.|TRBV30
TGTGCCTTGGAGGGCAGGGGAGGCGGCTACACCTTC
CALEGRGGGYTF
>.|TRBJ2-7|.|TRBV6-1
TGTGCCAGCAGTTCGCAGGCCTACGAGCAGTACTTC
CASSSQAYEQYF
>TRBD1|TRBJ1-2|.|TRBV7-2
TGTGCCAGCAGCTTAGCGACAGGGGCTCACTATGGCTACACCTTC
CASSLATGAHYGYTF
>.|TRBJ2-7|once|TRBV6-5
TGTGCCAGCACCTCCGGGACGGCATACGAGCAGTACTTC
CASTSGTAYEQYF
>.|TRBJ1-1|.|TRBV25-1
TGTGCCAGCAGTTTGACGCAGGCCACTGAAGCTTTCTTT
CASSLTQATEAFF
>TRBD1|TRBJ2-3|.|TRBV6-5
TGTGCCAGCAGAGGGACAGCAACCACAGATACGCAGTATTTT
CASRGTATTDTQYF
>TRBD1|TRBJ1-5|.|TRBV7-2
TGTGCCAGCAGCTTAGGGGCAGGGGGCAGCAATCAGCCCCAGCATTTT
CASSLGAGGSNQPQHF
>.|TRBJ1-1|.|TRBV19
TGTGCCAGTACCTTTACTCGGGGAGTTACTGAAGCTTTCTTT
CASTFTRGVTEAFF
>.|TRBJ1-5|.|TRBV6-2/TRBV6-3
TGTGCCAGCAGTTTGATCGGGGAAGGCAATCAGCCCCAGCATTTT
CASSLIGEGNQPQHF
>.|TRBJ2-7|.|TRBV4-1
TGCGCCAGCAGCCTTGAAGGGGAGAGCTCCTACGAGCAGTACTTC
CASSLEGESSYEQYF
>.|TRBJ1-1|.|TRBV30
TGTGCCTGGAGTGTACCCAGGGTGAGTGAAGCTTTCTTT
CAWSVPRVSEAFF
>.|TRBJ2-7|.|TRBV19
TGTGCCAGTAGTATTAACGGGCTTTACGAGCAGTACTTC
CASSINGLYEQYF
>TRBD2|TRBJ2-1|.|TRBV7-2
TGTGCCAGCAGCTTAGAGCGGGGGGCTTTCAATGAGCAGTTCTTC
CASSLERGAFNEQFF
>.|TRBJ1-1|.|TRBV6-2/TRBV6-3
TGTGCCAGCAGTTACGGTGGGCTGAACACTGAAGCTTTCTTT
CASSYGGLNTEAFF
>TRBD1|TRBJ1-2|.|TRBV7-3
TGTGCCAGCAGCCCGGGGACAGGCCTTTATGGCTACACCTTC
CASSPGTGLYGYTF
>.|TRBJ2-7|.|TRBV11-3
TGTGCCAGCAGCTTAGCCGCGGCGGATGGCTACGAGCAGTACTTC
CASSLAAADGYEQYF
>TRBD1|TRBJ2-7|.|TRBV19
TGTGCCAGTGGGGGAACAGGGGCCGTACCCTACGAGCAGTACTTC
CASGGTGAVPYEQYF
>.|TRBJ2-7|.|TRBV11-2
TGTGCCAGCAGCTTAGTTTTTTCTAGGCCGTACGAGCAGTACTTC
CASSLVFSRPYEQYF
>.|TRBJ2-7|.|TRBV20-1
TGCAGTGCTAGTCGGCGGGACAGAGGTTACGAGCAGTACTTC
CSASRRDRGYEQYF
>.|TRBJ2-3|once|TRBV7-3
TGTGCCAGCAGCCCTACTAGGGGCACAGATACGCAGTATTTT
CASSPTRGTDTQYF
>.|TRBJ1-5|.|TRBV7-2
TGTGCCAGCAGCTTACTGGGATTTTCTAATCAGCCCCAGCATTTT
CASSLLGFSNQPQHF
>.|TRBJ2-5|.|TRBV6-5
TGTGCCAGCAGTTACTCGATAGGGAGAGGAGAGACCCAGTACTTC
CASSYSIGRGETQYF
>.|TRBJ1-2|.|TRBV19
TGTGCCAGTAATCCCCGGCGGGGAATTCGAGGCTACACCTTC
CASNPRRGIRGYTF
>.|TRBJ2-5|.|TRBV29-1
TGCAGCGTTGTCCAGGGGGGAGAGACCCAGTACTTC
CSVVQGGETQYF
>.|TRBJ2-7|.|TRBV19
TGTGCCAGTAGTACGGGGACTCCTCGGGACGAGCAGTACTTC
CASSTGTPRDEQYF
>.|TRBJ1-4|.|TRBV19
TGTGCCAGTAGTATAGAGAGGGGGGCTGCAACTAATGAAAAACTGTTTTTT
CASSIERGAATNEKLFF
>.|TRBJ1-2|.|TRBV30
TGTGCCTGGAGTGTACGTCGGGGAGGCTACACCTTC
CAWSVRRGGYTF
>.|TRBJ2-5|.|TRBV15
TGTGCCACCAGCAGAGGGGGGGAGCCTTCGCCCCTAGAGACCCAGTACTTC
CATSRGGEPSPLETQYF